Listed here are 5 T cell receptor beta chains from one sample, sequenced in a study of immune evolution from preneoplasia to lung adenocarcinoma. Here immunoSEQ multiplex PCR was the method, and the copy in TCRdb shows in-frame clones only, minus some. The sample lists around 5,000 clones; about 90% were seen once. Sequenced sample: FFPE invasive lung adenocarcinoma tissue. Every receptor here comes from a person in their fifties with lung adenocarcinoma.

This rearrangement joins TRBV16 to TRBJ2-7, with no clear D. V was cut by 4 bases and J by 4 bases, with 11 bases left in between. Looked up from germline, CDR1 is KGHSY and CDR2 is FQNENV. The CDR3 totals 13 residues. The CDR3 DNA reads as TGTGCCAGCAGCCCGGACCGACTTTACGAGCAGTACTTC. Its protein product is CASSPDRLYEQYF.

This chain links TRBV5-6 with TRBJ2-2, with D unclear. Trimming shortened V by 4 bases and J by 7 bases, and 14 bases separated the two germline ends. CDR1 SGHDT and CDR2 YYEEEE come from the germline V gene. The CDR3 length is 14 residues. CDR3 nucleotides: TGTGCCAGCAGCCCCGACACCGGCCTCGGGGAGCTGTTTTTT. It encodes CASSPDTGLGELFF.

The chain couples TRBV6-4 to TRBJ2-3; D is tentatively TRBD1 or TRBD2 (5 bases each). CDR3 length equals 14 residues. V lost 5 bases and J 2 bases, leaving 11 bases between the germline ends. Germline V gene lookup returns CDR1 MRHNA and CDR2 SNTAGT. The CDR3 bases are TGTGCCAGCAGTAGGGACGGATCCACAGATACGCAGTATTTT. As protein: CASSRDGSTDTQYF.

V gene TRBV30 combines with J gene TRBJ2-1, with D perhaps being TRBD1 or TRBD2 (5 bases each). Trimming cost V 2 bases and J 9 bases, with 11 bases left between them. CDR3 length equals 12 residues. Germline V gives CDR1 GTSNPN, CDR2 SVGIG (reference sequence). CDR3 sequence: CAWSRGVTEQFF. CDR3 in DNA: TGTGCCTGGAGTCGAGGGGTAACTGAGCAGTTCTTC.

The chain employs TRBV27 and TRBJ2-1; 9 bases are a match to TRBD2. Germline V CDR1 and CDR2: MNHEY, SMNVEV (reference sequence). The CDR3 is 15 residues long. V was pared by 5 bases and J by 2 bases, with 4 bases of the junction left unmatched. In DNA, the CDR3 is TGTGCCAGCAGTCTACGACTAGCGGCCTACAATGAGCAGTTCTTC. The encoded protein is CASSLRLAAYNEQFF.